This TCR beta chain was sequenced during a study of identical twins. Trimming cost V 2 bases and J 5 bases, with 9 bases left between them. The CDR3 sequence is 14 residues long. TCRdb independently ran MiXCR on the 5' RACE reads; one entry per CDR3 protein. Counted here are 450,000 or so distinct CDR3 sequences, 12% to 15% occurring once; the ten biggest clones make up about 0.54%. This clonotype was recorded at least ten times. Its antigen is still unknown. Study-wide results and limits: Out-of-frame alpha sequences shared between twins exhibited an excess of low generation probability. Invariant cells of the MAIT and iNKT types might have partly distorted the zero-insertion analyses.

This same sample was also taken into another study, of yellow fever vaccine responses in identical twins.

Material: CD4+ T cells sorted from blood. This clonotype was obtained from a woman aged 18-29 years in good health. The chain has TRBV12-3 or TRBV12-4 and TRBJ2-2, with D perhaps being TRBD1 or TRBD2 (5 bases each). The CDR3 DNA reads as TGTGCCAGCAGTTTAAAGGGACGGACCGGGGAGCTGTTTTTT. Protein: CASSLKGRTGELFF.